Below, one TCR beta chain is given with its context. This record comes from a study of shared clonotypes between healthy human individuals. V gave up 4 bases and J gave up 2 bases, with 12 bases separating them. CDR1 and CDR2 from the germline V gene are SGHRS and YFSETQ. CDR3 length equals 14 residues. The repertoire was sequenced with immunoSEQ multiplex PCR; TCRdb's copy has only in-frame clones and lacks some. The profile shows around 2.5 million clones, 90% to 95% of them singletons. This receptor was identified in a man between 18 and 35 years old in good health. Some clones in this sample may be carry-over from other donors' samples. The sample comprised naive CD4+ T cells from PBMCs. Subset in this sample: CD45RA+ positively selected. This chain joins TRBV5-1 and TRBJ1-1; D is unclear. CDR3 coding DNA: TGCGCCAGCAGCACTCCGGGAGCTAACACTGAAGCTTTCTTT. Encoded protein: CASSTPGANTEAFF.